This TCR beta chain was retrieved from a study of blood T cell repertoires in COVID-19. Study in general: Material from acute and convalescent COVID-19 was sourced from the United States, Italy and Spain. Sources were T cells, B-cell-depleted T cells, or PBMCs; the material itself was cDNA or gDNA.

Trimming removed 4 bases at V and 4 bases at J, with 16 bases between. Germline V lookup: CDR1 ENHRY, CDR2 SYGVKD. This CDR3 has 15 residues. Study processing details: Estimated nucleated cell counts came from reference gene primer amplification. Method: immunoSEQ multiplex PCR; TCRdb's copy keeps in-frame clones and lacks some. V, J and clone size are taken as reported in that table, and D and trimming were inferred from the DNA itself. Altogether roughly 73,000 clones are present, roughly 91% being singletons, with the ten largest covering roughly 1.5%. The rearrangement uses TRBV10-3 and TRBJ1-1, with TRBD1 as a possible D gene (5 bases). The receptor was derived from a human donor in a cohort sampled during active COVID-19. Sequenced sample: peripheral blood. Here the CDR3 reads CAISGGRERTTEAFF. DNA for the CDR3: TGTGCCATCAGTGGGGGCCGGGAGAGGACCACTGAAGCTTTCTTT.